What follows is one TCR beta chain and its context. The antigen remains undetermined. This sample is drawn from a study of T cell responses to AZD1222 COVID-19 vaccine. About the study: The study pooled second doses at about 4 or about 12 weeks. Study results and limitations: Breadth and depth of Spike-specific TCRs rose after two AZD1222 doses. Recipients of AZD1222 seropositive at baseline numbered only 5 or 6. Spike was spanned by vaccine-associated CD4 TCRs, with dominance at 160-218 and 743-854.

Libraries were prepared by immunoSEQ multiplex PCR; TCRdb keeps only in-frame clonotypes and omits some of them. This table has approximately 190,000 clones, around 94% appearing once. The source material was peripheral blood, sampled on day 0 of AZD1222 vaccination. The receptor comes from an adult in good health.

CDR3 coding DNA: TGTGCCAGCAGCCAAGATTATGGCAGGTCGGGTGAAAAACTGTTTTTT. It translates to CASSQDYGRSGEKLFF. The genes are TRBV4-2 and TRBJ1-4; no definite D call. This CDR3 region has 16 residues. Germline lookup yields CDR1 LGHNA and CDR2 YNFKEQ. Deletions cut 0 bases from V and 7 bases from J, with 15 bases between.